This passage covers 24 T cell receptor beta chains from one sample sequenced in a study of vaccination effects on CD4 cells after COVID-19. The protocol was immunoSEQ multiplex PCR, while the TCRdb copy is restricted to in-frame clones and leaves out a portion. Here the sample spans roughly 42,000 clones, around 70% being singletons. The antigens of these receptors remain unknown. Using viral peptide pools, the ViraFEST assay grew out antigen-specific CD4+ T cells prior to sequencing. Isolation of CD4+ T cells took place after nine to ten days of culture. Vaccinated recipients, who were negative for nucleocapsid antibodies, had no history of SARS-CoV-2 infection. Sequenced material: CD4+ T cells from PBMCs cultured with HCoV-OC43 spike peptides, taken before COVID-19 vaccination. The subset denotes: HCoV-OC43 spike overlapping peptide pool stimulation. Receptors originate from a human donor who received a COVID-19 vaccine.

The chain has TRBV7-2 and TRBJ2-1; 9 positions match TRBD1. The CDR3 contains 14 residues. The V gene's germline CDR1 is SGHTA and CDR2 FQGNSA. With 2 bases clipped from V and 9 bases from J, the junction kept 5 bases outside the gene matches. CDR3 loop: CASSLPGQGVEQFF. The CDR3 coding sequence is TGTGCCAGCAGCTTACCGGGACAGGGAGTTGAGCAGTTCTTC.

The chain couples TRBV7-2 to TRBJ2-3; 14 bases fit TRBD2. With 1 base clipped from V and 4 bases from J, the junction kept 4 bases outside the gene matches. The CDR3 covers 17 residues. CDR1 and CDR2 from the germline V gene are SGHTA and FQGNSA. CDR3 loop: CASSLVGTSGGPDTQYF. CDR3 DNA sequence: TGTGCCAGCAGCTTAGTGGGGACTAGCGGGGGCCCAGATACGCAGTATTTT.

There are many counts of this clone. Other DNA sequences in this sample translate to the same CDR3. The V call is TRBV11-3, the J call TRBJ1-3, with a weak D call TRBD1 (6 bases). The germline V and J ends were trimmed by 5 bases and 0 bases, with 8 bases remaining between them. The CDR3 extends over 14 amino acids. Looked up from germline, CDR1 is SGHNT and CDR2 is YENEEA. In DNA form, the CDR3 reads TGTGCCAGCAGCCGGGACAACTCTGGAAACACCATATATTTT. Protein: CASSRDNSGNTIYF.

V and J are TRBV5-1 and TRBJ1-1; TRBD1 is a possible D gene (5 bases). Germline V gene sequence: CDR1 SGHRS, CDR2 YFSETQ. This CDR3 has 17 amino acids. V was clipped by 4 bases and J by 4 bases, with 23 bases between them. In nucleotides, the CDR3 is TGCGCCAGCAGCCACGGGGGGACGGGATGGAGATCCACTGAAGCTTTCTTT. As protein: CASSHGGTGWRSTEAFF.

CDR3 sequence: CASSVGIQETQYF. CDR3 sequence (DNA): TGTGCCAGCAGTGTGGGCATCCAAGAGACCCAGTACTTC. The rearrangement uses TRBV2 and TRBJ2-5, with D uncertain. This CDR3 region has 13 residues. Looked up from germline, CDR1 is SNHLY and CDR2 is FYNNEI. Trimming pared 4 bases from V and 1 base from J, leaving 7 bases between.

This clone showed up just a few times. The genes are TRBV18 and TRBJ1-2; D is unclear. CDR1 and CDR2 (germline): KGHSH, LQKENI. The CDR3 is 13 residues long. V gave up 2 bases and J gave up 8 bases, with 12 bases separating them. The CDR3 region has the DNA TGTGCCAGCTCACCAAGCGACACTAGGGGCTACACCTTC. Translation: CASSPSDTRGYTF.

The chain uses TRBV6-5 and TRBJ1-2; 8 bases line up with TRBD1. Unmatched junction bases numbered 3, after V lost 5 bases and J lost 4 bases. Germline CDR1 reads MNHEY; CDR2 reads SVGAGI. The CDR3 consists of 13 residues. In DNA, the CDR3 is TGTGCCAGCAGTCCTGACAGGGGCTATGGCTACACCTTC. It encodes CASSPDRGYGYTF.

In its sample, this clone was seen many times. The rearrangement uses TRBV19 and TRBJ2-3; 11 bases map to TRBD2. Germline V gene lookup returns CDR1 LNHDA and CDR2 SQIVND (reference sequence). V trimming: 7 bases; J trimming: 5 bases; junction bases outside the gene matches: 5. The CDR3 extends over 14 amino acids. The CDR3 here is CASTQGTSGDTQYF. CDR3 bases: TGTGCCAGTACTCAAGGGACTAGCGGAGATACGCAGTATTTT.

The V and J genes are TRBV7-2 and TRBJ2-7; tentatively, D is TRBD1 (5 bases). The CDR3 runs 15 residues. V was cut by 1 base and J by 3 bases, with 13 bases left in between. Germline V gives CDR1 SGHTA, CDR2 FQGNSA. The CDR3 region has the DNA TGTGCCAGCAGCTTAGGGGGCTTCTTAGTCTACGAGCAGTACTTC. This sequence encodes CASSLGGFLVYEQYF. Based on the CDR3 plus reference TRBV7-2 and TRBJ2-7, the full variable domain is GAGVSQSPSNKVTEKGKDVELRCDPISGHTALYWYRQSLGQGLEFLIYFQGNSAPDKSGLPSDRFSAERTGGSVSTLTIQRTQQEDSAVYLCASSLGGFLVYEQYFGPGTRLTVT.

V usage is TRBV28 and J usage is TRBJ2-1; D is unclear. The CDR3 length is 11 residues. Per the germline V gene, CDR1 is MDHEN and CDR2 is SYDVKM. The V end was cut by 6 bases, the J end by 8 bases, with 8 bases between. The CDR3 spells CASSLGDEQFF. In nucleotides, the CDR3 is TGTGCCAGCAGCCTTGGGGATGAGCAGTTCTTC.

CDR3 in amino acids: CASTPTGGGIYNEQFF. The DNA for the CDR3 is TGTGCCAGTACCCCGACAGGGGGGGGAATCTACAATGAGCAGTTCTTC. The chain recombines TRBV19 with TRBJ2-1; TRBD1 agrees at 9 bases. In germline, CDR1 is LNHDA, CDR2 SQIVND (reference sequence). J gave up 3 bases and V 7 bases, and 10 bases lay outside the gene matches. The CDR3 is made up of 16 amino acids.

This sequence joins TRBV3-1 (or the pseudogene TRBV3-2) and TRBJ2-2; 8 bases are a match to TRBD2. There are 17 residues in the CDR3. The germline gives CDR1 LGHDT, CDR2 YNNKEL (reference sequence). V was pared by 6 bases and J by 1 base, with 10 bases of the junction left unmatched. CDR3 sequence (DNA): TGTGCCAGCAGGGACCTGATAGCGGGGAAGAACACCGGGGAGCTGTTTTTT. Protein product: CASRDLIAGKNTGELFF.

J is TRBJ1-2 and V is TRBV5-1, with 8 bases that match TRBD1. The germline CDR1 and CDR2 sequences are SGHRS and YFSETQ. Unmatched junction bases numbered 6, after V lost 4 bases and J lost 4 bases. This CDR3 has 14 amino acids. The CDR3 loop is CASSTGQAIYGYTF. For the CDR3, the DNA is TGCGCCAGCAGCACGGGACAGGCCATCTATGGCTACACCTTC.

The chain couples TRBV9 to TRBJ1-3; D gene uncertain. The germline V and J ends were trimmed by 3 bases and 2 bases, with 6 bases remaining between them. The CDR3 contains 13 residues. Germline V gene data show CDR1 as SGDLS and CDR2 as YYNGEE. CDR3 amino acids: CASSDLTGNTIYF. In nucleotides, the CDR3 is TGTGCCAGCAGCGACCTAACTGGAAACACCATATATTTT.

The rearrangement uses TRBV5-6 and TRBJ2-1, with TRBD2 matching 8 bases. V gave up 0 bases and J gave up 9 bases; unmatched junction bases: 2. CDR1 is SGHDT and CDR2 is YYEEEE in the germline V gene. This CDR3 region has 13 residues. The CDR3 region is CASSLGAGGEQFF. The CDR3 DNA follows: TGTGCCAGCAGCTTGGGGGCGGGAGGTGAGCAGTTCTTC.

The V call is TRBV25-1, the J call TRBJ2-7, with D perhaps TRBD2 (5 bases). Germline V gene data show CDR1 as MGHDK and CDR2 as SYGVNS. V lost 11 bases, J lost 3 bases, and 11 bases lay in between. This CDR3 comprises 11 residues. The CDR3 loop reads CASWEFYEQYF. CDR3 DNA: TGTGCCTCCTGGGAGTTCTACGAGCAGTACTTC.

The genes are TRBV6-6 and TRBJ1-2, with 9 bases aligning to TRBD1. V was clipped by 6 bases and J by 3 bases; unmatched bases: 8. CDR3 length equals 15 residues. CDR1 and CDR2 (germline): MNHNY, SVGAGI (reference sequence). In DNA, the CDR3 is TGTGCCAGCAGACGGACGGGACAGGGAGACTATGGCTACACCTTC. Translated, it gives CASRRTGQGDYGYTF.

This clone has more than one count but fewer than ten. The CDR3 DNA follows: TGCGCCAGCAGTCTAAGGGGGCTGGGCTATGGCTACACCTTC. Amino acid sequence: CASSLRGLGYGYTF. The chain combines TRBV4-1 with TRBJ1-2; 7 positions match TRBD1. Germline values: CDR1 MGHRA, CDR2 YSYEKL. This CDR3 region has 14 residues. J was trimmed by 4 bases and V by 6 bases; bases with no gene match: 8.

This clone was seen a single time. The chain links TRBV10-3 to TRBJ2-3, with no clear D. The germline V and J ends were trimmed by 4 bases and 4 bases, with 6 bases remaining between them. Germline V gene data show CDR1 as ENHRY and CDR2 as SYGVKD. The CDR3 spans 12 residues. For the CDR3, the DNA is TGTGCCATCAGTGTATTCCCAGATACGCAGTATTTT. It translates to CAISVFPDTQYF.

The chain couples TRBV7-9 to TRBJ1-2; the D is unclear. V lost 5 bases to trimming and J lost 7 bases, with 11 bases between them. CDR1 and CDR2 (germline): SEHNR, FQNEAQ (reference sequence). This CDR3 spans 12 amino acids. The CDR3 loop is CASSPGSFGYTF. As DNA, the CDR3 is TGTGCCAGCAGCCCCGGCAGTTTTGGCTACACCTTC.

V is TRBV7-2 and J is TRBJ1-3; D is unclear. V lost 6 bases, J lost 3 bases, and 12 bases lay in between. CDR1 is SGHTA and CDR2 is FQGNSA in the germline V gene. This CDR3 region has 14 residues. CDR3 loop: CASRAPGYGNTIYF. As DNA, the CDR3 is TGTGCCAGCAGGGCCCCGGGGTATGGAAACACCATATATTTT.

V is TRBV19 and J is TRBJ1-2, with 10 bases fitting TRBD1. Germline loops: CDR1 LNHDA, CDR2 SQIVND (reference sequence). The CDR3 spans 17 residues. J lost 4 bases, V lost 4 bases, and 12 bases had no gene match. The CDR3 coding sequence is TGTGCCAGTAGTACCCTCCCGGGACAGGGGACTGGCTATGGCTACACCTTC. This sequence encodes CASSTLPGQGTGYGYTF.

This clone was seen more than once but under ten times. The genes are TRBV14 and TRBJ1-6; D is possibly TRBD1 (6 bases). The CDR3 runs to 18 residues. V dropped 4 bases and J dropped 10 bases, with 26 bases sitting between them. Germline lookup yields CDR1 SGHDN and CDR2 FVKESK. The CDR3 bases are TGTGCCAGCAGCCCCATAGCTCCTCCGGGGGCAGGGCCATCACCCCTCCACTTT. This sequence encodes CASSPIAPPGAGPSPLHF. Based on the CDR3 plus reference TRBV14 and TRBJ1-6, the full variable domain is EAGVTQFPSHSVIEKGQTVTLRCDPISGHDNLYWYRRVMGKEIKFLLHFVKESKQDESGMPNNRFLAERTGGTYSTLKVQPAELEDSGVYFCASSPIAPPGAGPSPLHFGNGTRLTVT.

The V call is TRBV19, the J call TRBJ1-2; D might be TRBD1 (5 bases). Between the trimmed V and J ends, which lost 5 bases and 2 bases, there was a span of 15 bases. Per germline, CDR1 LNHDA and CDR2 SQIVND (reference sequence). The CDR3 contains 15 residues. The CDR3 sequence: CASSAGPEENYGYTF. DNA of the CDR3: TGTGCCAGTAGTGCGGGACCAGAGGAAAACTATGGCTACACCTTC.